The clone carrying this T cell receptor beta chain was recorded at least ten times. Its target is not known. The data derive from a study of T cells in Graves' hyperthyroidism and ophthalmopathy. The study, taken as a whole, reports: Model-based prediction identified ophthalmopathy a median about 7 months prior to its onset. Researchers report that a 13 V-J model separated ophthalmopathy from stable hyperthyroidism.

Amplified TCR beta CDR3 regions came from RNA transcripts. The study used the HTBI primer set for a first-round RT-PCR of the TCR CDR3. MiXCR, run by TCRdb on the multiplex PCR reads, gives a single entry per CDR3 protein. The sample carries 500,000 to 600,000 distinct CDR3 sequences, about 20% recorded once. Germline V gene lookup returns CDR1 LGHDT and CDR2 YNNKEL (reference sequence). Deletions cut 0 bases from V and 8 bases from J, with 19 bases between. The CDR3 contains 16 residues. The sequenced sample was blood. The origin of this receptor is a man between 40 and 49 years old with Graves' ophthalmopathy. The V and J genes are TRBV3-1 and TRBJ1-2; D remains ambiguous. In DNA form, the CDR3 reads TGTGCCAGCAGCCAAGATCGAGGAGGCCTTATGCGAGGCTACACCTTC. Its protein product is CASSQDRGGLMRGYTF.